A selection of T cell receptor beta chains follows, all from one sample in a study of OX40 agonist ivuxolimab in advanced cancers. Sequenced by immunoSEQ multiplex PCR; TCRdb stores in-frame clones only, minus some. In the table there are just over 35,000 clones, approximately 76% of which are singletons. This material consisted of CD4+ or CD8+ T cells sorted from blood, taken in a trial of the OX40 agonist ivuxolimab. The receptor source for this set is an adult with an advanced solid tumor such as melanoma, head and neck, liver or kidney cancer. The CDR3 runs from the conserved cysteine through the conserved F or W. D genes are given only for firm matches. Clone size appears in some rows only: once, few, many, or a class for an expanded clone.

D: TRBD1
length: 14
size: -
J: TRBJ1-4
V: TRBV7-6
DNA: TGTGCCAGCAGCTTAGGGGACAGGGGTGAAAAACTGTTTTTT
CDR3: CASSLGDRGEKLFF

D: -
length: 13
size: medium-sized
J: TRBJ2-1
V: TRBV7-2
DNA: TGTGCCAGCAGCTTAATGGACTGGAATGAGCAGTTCTTC
CDR3: CASSLMDWNEQFF

D: -
length: 15
size: -
J: TRBJ1-4
V: TRBV7-2
DNA: TGTGCCAGCAGCTTGAGAGGGGGGTCTAATGAAAAACTGTTTTTT
CDR3: CASSLRGGSNEKLFF

D: -
length: 15
size: -
J: TRBJ2-3
V: TRBV7-6
DNA: TGTGCCAGCAGCTTCAGGGCAGGGGTTACAGATACGCAGTATTTT
CDR3: CASSFRAGVTDTQYF

D: -
length: 15
size: -
J: TRBJ2-2
V: TRBV11-3
DNA: TGTGCCAGCAGAATTGGCGGTAGGGAGTCCGGGGAGCTGTTTTTT
CDR3: CASRIGGRESGELFF

D: TRBD2
length: 17
size: -
J: TRBJ2-1
V: TRBV9
DNA: TGTGCCAGCAGCGTACGCCCAGGACTAGCGGGGGGCAATGAGCAGTTCTTC
CDR3: CASSVRPGLAGGNEQFF

D: -
length: 14
size: -
J: TRBJ1-2
V: TRBV6-5
DNA: TGTGCCAGCAGCACCTCGGCAGGAGTATATGGCTACACCTTC
CDR3: CASSTSAGVYGYTF

D: -
length: 15
size: -
J: TRBJ1-6
V: TRBV9
DNA: TGTGCCAGCAGCGTAGGCGGGGGGGGTAATTCACCCCTCCACTTT
CDR3: CASSVGGGGNSPLHF

D: TRBD2
length: 16
size: -
J: TRBJ2-3
V: TRBV7-9
DNA: TGTGCCAGCAGCTTAGAAGCGGGGGGGCAAGTAGATACGCAGTATTTT
CDR3: CASSLEAGGQVDTQYF

D: -
length: 13
size: -
J: TRBJ2-2
V: TRBV5-5
DNA: TGTGCCAGCAGCTTGGCCAGCACCGGGGAGCTGTTTTTT
CDR3: CASSLASTGELFF

D: -
length: 13
size: -
J: TRBJ2-5
V: TRBV19
DNA: TGTGCCAGTAGTATAGGGATCCAAGAGACCCAGTACTTC
CDR3: CASSIGIQETQYF

D: TRBD1
length: 17
size: -
J: TRBJ1-5
V: TRBV19
DNA: TGTGCCAGTAGTACAGGAGTATTGCGACAGGGCGGTCAGCCCCAGCATTTT
CDR3: CASSTGVLRQGGQPQHF

D: -
length: 15
size: -
J: TRBJ1-1
V: TRBV6-5
DNA: TGTGCCAGCAGTTCACCTCAGGGGAGGAACACTGAAGCTTTCTTT
CDR3: CASSSPQGRNTEAFF

D: -
length: 14
size: -
J: TRBJ2-1
V: TRBV5-1
DNA: TGCGCCAGCAGCTTGGCCGGCTCCTACAATGAGCAGTTCTTC
CDR3: CASSLAGSYNEQFF

D: -
length: 15
size: -
J: TRBJ2-7
V: TRBV19
DNA: TGTGCCAGTAGTATCCACCCGGGGGGCCTATCCGAGCAGTACTTC
CDR3: CASSIHPGGLSEQYF

D: TRBD2
length: 16
size: -
J: TRBJ2-1
V: TRBV11-3
DNA: TGTGCCAGCAGCTTAGGTGGGACTAGCATGTACAATGAGCAGTTCTTC
CDR3: CASSLGGTSMYNEQFF

D: -
length: 14
size: -
J: TRBJ2-6
V: TRBV18
DNA: TGTGCCAGCTCATCAAGCTCTGGGGCCAACGTCCTGACTTTC
CDR3: CASSSSSGANVLTF

D: -
length: 18
size: -
J: TRBJ2-5
V: TRBV4-2
DNA: TGTGCCAGCAGCCAAGAGCTGCAGAGCGGAATAGACCAAGAGACCCAGTACTTC
CDR3: CASSQELQSGIDQETQYF

D: TRBD2
length: 15
size: -
J: TRBJ2-3
V: TRBV5-1
DNA: TGCGCCAGCAGCTCAGTAGCGGGGGCCACAGATACGCAGTATTTT
CDR3: CASSSVAGATDTQYF

D: -
length: 17
size: -
J: TRBJ1-5
V: TRBV6-1
DNA: TGTGCCAGCAGTGAAGATAGGTGGCGGCTCGGCGGTCAGCCCCAGCATTTT
CDR3: CASSEDRWRLGGQPQHF

D: -
length: 16
size: -
J: TRBJ1-3
V: TRBV7-9
DNA: TGTGCCAGCAGCCAAGATCGGCCGTCCTCTGGAAACACCATATATTTT
CDR3: CASSQDRPSSGNTIYF

D: -
length: 13
size: once
J: TRBJ1-2
V: TRBV29-1
DNA: TGCAGCGTCGTTGAGGGTAGTATCACGGGCTACACCTTC
CDR3: CSVVEGSITGYTF

D: -
length: 13
size: -
J: TRBJ2-2
V: TRBV9
DNA: TGTGCCAGCAGCGTTCATGACCCCGGGGAGCTGTTTTTT
CDR3: CASSVHDPGELFF

D: -
length: 16
size: -
J: TRBJ2-1
V: TRBV11-3
DNA: TGTGCCAGCAGCAACTCGAGGGTAGGCACCTACAATGAGCAGTTCTTC
CDR3: CASSNSRVGTYNEQFF

D: -
length: 14
size: once
J: TRBJ1-2
V: TRBV6-1
DNA: TGTGCCAGCACCCGAAACAGTCTAAACTATGGCTACACCTTC
CDR3: CASTRNSLNYGYTF

D: TRBD1
length: 11
size: few
J: TRBJ1-1
V: TRBV7-9
DNA: TGTGCCAGCAGCGGGACAGGGATAGCTTTCTTT
CDR3: CASSGTGIAFF

D: -
length: 14
size: -
J: TRBJ2-3
V: TRBV6-5
DNA: TGTGCCAGCAGTCCAGGGGGGTCCACAGATACGCAGTATTTT
CDR3: CASSPGGSTDTQYF